One and the same sample provided the 27 T cell receptor beta chains below, sequenced in a study of blood T cell repertoires in COVID-19 (dated by TCRdb to about 2020). Library creation used the immunoSEQ multiplex PCR assay. The source is immuneACCESS, and TCRdb retained only in-frame sequences with V and J called. Part of the clones is not carried over; for the studies checked, unresolved V genes explain less than half of this, and the remainder is unexplained. The sample contains around 110,000 clones, around 78% of them found a single time. The ten largest make up roughly 2.4% of the sample. Sequencing used peripheral blood. The source of these receptors is a man aged 25-40 years with acute or convalescent COVID-19.

This clone was seen just once. This chain connects TRBV14 to TRBJ2-1; 10 positions match TRBD1. Germline V lookup: CDR1 SGHDN, CDR2 FVKESK. The CDR3 has 14 amino acids. With V trimmed by 7 bases and J by 7 bases, 7 bases remained unmatched. CDR3 sequence: CASIRTGGGNEQFF. CDR3 DNA: TGTGCCAGCATCAGGACAGGGGGTGGGAATGAGCAGTTCTTC.

The rearrangement links TRBV5-1 to TRBJ1-2; no clear D. Trimming stripped 0 bases from V and 1 base from J, with 10 bases between. The length of the CDR3 is 15 residues. Germline V gene lookup returns CDR1 SGHRS and CDR2 YFSETQ. The CDR3 DNA sequence: TGCGCCAGCAGCTTGGAGAGTCAACTTAACTATGGCTACACCTTC. Translated: CASSLESQLNYGYTF.

The rearrangement joins TRBV19 to TRBJ2-7; 12 bases map to TRBD2. CDR1 and CDR2 from the germline V gene are LNHDA and SQIVND (reference sequence). V was pared by 7 bases and J by 4 bases, with 8 bases of the junction left unmatched. This CDR3 region has 15 residues. This chain's CDR3 is CASINPTSGSYEQYV. The CDR3 DNA follows: TGTGCCAGTATTAATCCGACTAGCGGGAGTTACGAGCAGTACGTC.

The rearrangement links TRBV12-3 or TRBV12-4 to TRBJ1-1; D remains unclear. Trimming cost V 1 base and J 4 bases, with 7 bases left between them. This CDR3 is 13 amino acids long. The DNA of the CDR3 is TGTGCCAGCAGTTTAGATCCGGGCACTGAAGCTTTCTTT. Translating gives CASSLDPGTEAFF.

The gene calls are TRBV5-6 and TRBJ2-7, with 7 positions matching TRBD2. With V trimmed by 1 base and J by 3 bases, 13 bases remained unmatched. The CDR3 is 17 residues long. The germline V gene has CDR1 SGHDT and CDR2 YYEEEE. Here the CDR3 DNA reads TGTGCCAGCAGCTTGTGGGAGGGCCCTCGCATCCACTACGAGCAGTACGTC. Amino acids: CASSLWEGPRIHYEQYV.

V gene TRBV30 combines with J gene TRBJ1-5; D may be TRBD1 (5 bases). This CDR3 has 13 residues. Germline values: CDR1 GTSNPN, CDR2 SVGIG (reference sequence). V was clipped by 8 bases and J by 5 bases, with 16 bases between them. CDR3 sequence (DNA): TGTGCCGGGGGGAGCAGGGCCTATCAGCCCCAGCATTTT. Its protein product is CAGGSRAYQPQHF.

A note on this clone: The sample holds other DNA sequences that translate to the same CDR3. The chain couples TRBV10-3 to TRBJ2-3; 14 nucleotides agree with TRBD2. This CDR3 spans 18 amino acids. The V gene end was trimmed by 0 bases and the J gene end by 0 bases; junction bases not matched to a gene: 2. Looked up from germline, CDR1 is ENHRY and CDR2 is SYGVKD. The CDR3 nucleotides read TGTGCCATCAGTGAGTCAGGGACTAGCGGGAGAAGCACAGATACGCAGTATTTT. It yields the protein CAISESGTSGRSTDTQYF.

This clone was counted once. The chain couples TRBV9 to TRBJ1-2, with D tentatively TRBD1 (6 bases). CDR3 size: 15 residues. Germline-derived CDR1 and CDR2 are SGDLS and YYNGEE. The V and J ends lost 3 bases and 0 bases respectively, with 12 bases between them. The CDR3 sequence: CASSEADRTNYGYTF. The CDR3, as DNA: TGTGCCAGCAGCGAAGCGGACAGAACTAACTATGGCTACACCTTC.

V and J are TRBV3-1 (or the pseudogene TRBV3-2) and TRBJ1-6, with unresolved D. Trimming took off 3 bases at V and 7 bases at J, with 10 bases between the two ends. The CDR3 is 14 residues long. The V gene's germline CDR1 is LGHDT and CDR2 YNNKEL (reference sequence). This CDR3 reads CASSQRSDNSPLHF. The CDR3 coding sequence is TGTGCCAGCAGCCAGAGGAGCGACAATTCACCCCTCCACTTT.

The chain is built from TRBV4-2 and TRBJ1-5, with D perhaps matching TRBD1 (5 bases). This CDR3 comprises 15 residues. Germline V gene lookup returns CDR1 LGHNA and CDR2 YNFKEQ. Trimming pared 0 bases from V and 9 bases from J, leaving 15 bases between. The CDR3 loop reads CASSQEWATGGPQHF. CDR3 nucleotide sequence: TGTGCCAGCAGCCAAGAGTGGGCTACCGGGGGGCCCCAGCATTTT.

The CDR3 region has the DNA TGTGCCAGCAGCCAAACTCAGCGGGGGAGAGACATTCAGTACTTC. Its translation: CASSQTQRGRDIQYF. The chain combines TRBV7-2 with TRBJ2-4, with 8 positions matching TRBD2. Looked up from germline, CDR1 is SGHTA and CDR2 is FQGNSA. The CDR3 extends over 15 amino acids. Trimming took 5 bases from V and 8 from J; bases not matched to a gene: 11. The whole variable domain, filled in from reference TRBV7-2 and TRBJ2-4, reads GAGVSQSPSNKVTEKGKDVELRCDPISGHTALYWYRQSLGQGLEFLIYFQGNSAPDKSGLPSDRFSAERTGGSVSTLTIQRTQQEDSAVYLCASSQTQRGRDIQYFGAGTRLSVL.

The rearrangement links TRBV9 to TRBJ2-7; no firm D call. Deletions cut 4 bases from V and 0 bases from J, with 8 bases between. Per the germline V gene, CDR1 is SGDLS and CDR2 is YYNGEE. The CDR3 runs to 13 residues. The CDR3 sequence is CASSSPSSYEQYV. The CDR3, as DNA: TGTGCCAGCAGCTCCCCGAGCTCCTACGAGCAGTACGTC.

The chain joins TRBV2 to TRBJ1-5, with a weak D call TRBD1 (5 bases). This CDR3 comprises 13 residues. Germline values: CDR1 SNHLY, CDR2 FYNNEI. Trimming cost V 3 bases and J 5 bases, with 8 bases left between them. CDR3 region: CASSDGGYQPQHF. CDR3 sequence (DNA): TGTGCCAGCAGTGATGGGGGGTATCAGCCCCAGCATTTT.

In nucleotides, the CDR3 is TGTGCCATCAGAAGTAGTGGCCTGGGACAGGGGGCGAGAACGACTGAAGCTTTCTTT. It yields the protein CAIRSSGLGQGARTTEAFF. The chain joins TRBV10-3 to TRBJ1-1; 12 bases agree with TRBD1. Germline V gene data show CDR1 as ENHRY and CDR2 as SYGVKD. J lost 5 bases, V lost 6 bases, and 19 bases had no gene match. This CDR3 is built from 19 residues.

The chain uses TRBV10-3 and TRBJ2-1; 7 bases are shared with TRBD2. Unmatched junction bases numbered 7, after V lost 4 bases and J lost 4 bases. This CDR3 has 15 residues. Germline V gene lookup returns CDR1 ENHRY and CDR2 SYGVKD. CDR3 nucleotide sequence: TGTGCCATCAGTGGGGGGGAGGGTGTATACAATGAGCAGTTCTTC. It yields the protein CAISGGEGVYNEQFF.

V gene TRBV5-4 combines with J gene TRBJ2-4; 7 bases are a match to TRBD1. The V gene's germline CDR1 is SGHNT and CDR2 YYREEE (reference sequence). The CDR3 sequence is 14 residues long. The V and J ends lost 1 base and 6 bases, in that order; junction bases with no gene match: 4. CDR3 loop: CASSLQGGSNIQYF. The CDR3 coding sequence is TGTGCCAGCAGCTTGCAAGGGGGCTCAAACATTCAGTACTTC.

This clone was recorded only once. This chain links TRBV6-5 with TRBJ1-1; no clear D. The CDR3 is made up of 13 amino acids. Deletions cut 7 bases from V and 5 bases from J, with 14 bases between. Germline lookup yields CDR1 MNHEY and CDR2 SVGAGI. CDR3 in DNA: TGTGCCAGCACCCTTGACCTCGGGACTGAAGCTTTCTTT. Protein product: CASTLDLGTEAFF.

This chain's CDR3 is CAISETDYYTF. CDR3 DNA sequence: TGTGCCATCAGTGAGACAGATTACTACACCTTC. V is TRBV10-3 and J is TRBJ1-2; D call uncertain. The length of the CDR3 is 11 residues. Germline V lookup: CDR1 ENHRY, CDR2 SYGVKD. V lost 2 bases and J lost 10, with 8 bases in between.

The V and J genes are TRBV28 and TRBJ1-3, with a tentative D call TRBD1 (6 bases). Germline values: CDR1 MDHEN, CDR2 SYDVKM. The CDR3 is 14 residues long. V was pared by 3 bases and J by 4 bases, with 10 bases between. CDR3 loop: CASSFGGAGNTIYF. The DNA for the CDR3 is TGTGCCAGCAGTTTTGGGGGGGCGGGAAACACCATATATTTT.

This clone showed up just once. This rearrangement joins TRBV9 to TRBJ2-5; 7 nucleotides line up with TRBD1. This CDR3 is built from 13 residues. The germline gives CDR1 SGDLS, CDR2 YYNGEE. With V trimmed by 4 bases and J by 4 bases, 4 bases remained unmatched. The CDR3 spells CASSPGDRETQYF. Here the CDR3 DNA reads TGTGCCAGCAGCCCAGGGGACAGAGAGACCCAGTACTTC.

The rearrangement joins TRBV11-1 to TRBJ2-7, with D perhaps matching TRBD1 (6 bases). V shed 6 bases and J shed 4 bases, with 10 bases lying between them. The germline gives CDR1 SGHAT, CDR2 FQDESV (reference sequence). CDR3 length: 12 amino acids. This CDR3 is CASSLQGYEQYF. CDR3 nucleotide sequence: TGTGCCAGCAGTTTACAGGGTTACGAGCAGTACTTC.

The genes are TRBV2 and TRBJ1-1, with D maybe TRBD1 (5 bases). Per germline, CDR1 SNHLY and CDR2 FYNNEI. The length of the CDR3 is 14 residues. The V end lost 2 bases, the J end lost 5 bases, and 12 bases lay between the germline ends. The CDR3 DNA reads as TGTGCCAGCAGTGAAACCCGGGGGAGAACTGAAGCTTTCTTT. Translating gives CASSETRGRTEAFF.

This chain uses TRBV21-1 with TRBJ2-3; the listed D gene, TRBD2, was not tested against the DNA. TRBV21-1 is a documented pseudogene. The CDR3 is 18 residues long. Here the CDR3 reads CASSKVHSLPVSTDTQYF. The CDR3 coding sequence is TGTGCCAGCAGCAAAGTGCACTCACTACCCGTTAGCACAGATACGCAGTATTTT.

The chain carries TRBV6-4 and TRBJ1-2; D is unclear. Germline loops: CDR1 MRHNA, CDR2 SNTAGT. The CDR3 has 14 amino acids. The ends were cut back, 0 bases at V and 6 bases at J, with 11 bases in the middle. CDR3 DNA sequence: TGTGCCAGCAGTGACTCGAACGGGATTGATGGCTACACCTTC. Translation: CASSDSNGIDGYTF.

The rearrangement uses TRBV7-2 and TRBJ2-7, with D tentatively TRBD1 (5 bases). The germline V gene encodes CDR1 SGHTA and CDR2 FQGNSA. The CDR3 is 13 amino acids. Trimming pared 6 bases from V and 2 bases from J, leaving 11 bases between. In DNA form, the CDR3 reads TGTGCCAGCAGGGACAACGGTGCCTACGAGCAGTACTTC. Its protein product is CASRDNGAYEQYF.

This chain connects TRBV11-2 to TRBJ2-5, with 13 bases lining up with TRBD2. CDR1 SGHAT and CDR2 FQNNGV come from the germline V gene. V lost 5 bases to trimming and J lost 4 bases; unmatched junction nucleotides: 7. This CDR3 comprises 16 residues. The CDR3 coding sequence is TGTGCCAGCAGCCCCCAGACTAGCGGGGGGCCAGAGACCCAGTACTTC. Translated: CASSPQTSGGPETQYF.

The count of this clone is one. J is TRBJ2-3 and V is TRBV7-8; 8 bases align to TRBD2. V dropped 4 bases and J dropped 2; count of bases not matched to a gene: 8. Germline assignment: CDR1 SGHVS and CDR2 FQNEAQ. The CDR3 is 16 amino acids. The CDR3 nucleotides are TGTGCCAGCAGCTCCCCGGGGGGGGCCTCCACAGATACGCAGTATTTT. It specifies CASSSPGGASTDTQYF.